This T cell receptor beta chain was recovered during a study of T cells after yellow fever vaccination. Study-level findings and limits: Post-booster reappearance was seen for most primary-vaccination clones (just over 95% CD4, around 89% CD8).

Via MiXCR, TCRdb re-called the 5' RACE reads, giving one row per CDR3 protein. The sample consists of 620,000 or so distinct CDR3 sequences, around 12% of them appearing once. With 1 base clipped from V and 6 bases from J, the junction kept 9 bases outside the gene matches. This CDR3 comprises 16 residues. The V gene's germline CDR1 is SGHTA and CDR2 FQGNSA. About this clonotype: Its target is not known.

This receptor was identified in a man aged 30 to 45 who received the YFV17D yellow fever vaccine. The chain carries TRBV7-2 and TRBJ2-1; 7 positions match TRBD2. The specimen comprised PBMCs, sampled on the day of the yellow fever booster vaccination. The CDR3 region is CASSLERAGFGNEQFF. CDR3 DNA sequence: TGTGCCAGCAGCTTAGAACGAGCGGGATTCGGCAATGAGCAGTTCTTC.